A selection of T cell receptor beta chains follows, all from one sample in a study of shared clonotypes between healthy human individuals. TCRdb's table, derived via immunoSEQ multiplex PCR, lists solely in-frame clones and lacks some. The table has 650,000 to 700,000 clones, roughly 87% seen once. The specimen sequenced was memory CD8+ T cells from PBMCs. These receptors were obtained from a man younger than 35 in good health. Some clones in this sample may be carry-over from other donors' samples. Both conserved end residues are part of each CDR3. D genes are given only for firm matches. Size tells how often a clone was seen (once, few, many) or the class of an expanded clone, and some rows leave it out.

NA	11	TRBV29-1	TRBJ2-7	NA	CSVLQQAEQYF	TGCAGCGTTTTACAGCAGGCCGAGCAGTACTTC
TRBD1	16	TRBV13	TRBJ1-1	NA	CASSIMRTRQGTEAFF	TGTGCCAGCAGCATAATGAGGACCCGACAGGGCACTGAAGCTTTCTTT
TRBD1	15	TRBV27	TRBJ2-5	NA	CASSFGGQGLETQYF	TGTGCCAGCAGTTTCGGGGGACAGGGGTTGGAGACCCAGTACTTC
TRBD2	16	TRBV7-9	TRBJ2-7	NA	CASSLAGGTTTYEQYF	TGTGCCAGCAGCCTAGCGGGCGGGACAACCACCTACGAGCAGTACTTC
NA	13	TRBV9	TRBJ1-5	NA	CANSVEGRQPQHF	TGTGCCAACAGCGTAGAGGGTAGGCAGCCCCAGCATTTT
TRBD2	14	TRBV6-4	TRBJ2-1	NA	CASSLLAGDGEQFF	TGTGCCAGCAGTCTATTAGCGGGAGACGGTGAGCAGTTCTTC
TRBD2	14	TRBV5-1	TRBJ2-1	NA	CASSSAGSYNEQFF	TGCGCCAGCAGCTCAGCGGGGAGCTACAATGAGCAGTTCTTC
TRBD2	16	TRBV28	TRBJ2-1	NA	CASSLPGTSGNYEQFF	TGTGCCAGCAGTTTACCCGGGACTAGCGGGAACTATGAGCAGTTCTTC
NA	13	TRBV29-1	TRBJ2-5	NA	CSVESSPEETQYF	TGCAGCGTTGAATCGTCCCCGGAGGAGACCCAGTACTTC
TRBD1	15	TRBV7-9	TRBJ2-7	once	CASSLYVTGHYEQYF	TGTGCCAGCAGCCTATATGTGACAGGGCACTACGAGCAGTACTTC
NA	14	TRBV25-1	TRBJ1-3	NA	CASSGEGSGNTIYF	TGTGCCAGCAGCGGCGAGGGGTCTGGAAACACCATATATTTT
TRBD1	17	TRBV9	TRBJ2-2	NA	CASSEPVTGGNTGELFF	TGTGCCAGCAGCGAACCCGTGACAGGGGGGAACACCGGGGAGCTGTTTTTT
NA	12	TRBV19	TRBJ2-1	once	CASWGLGDEQFF	TGTGCCAGTTGGGGCCTTGGGGATGAGCAGTTCTTC
NA	13	TRBV30	TRBJ2-1	NA	CAWSDQGYNEQFF	TGTGCCTGGAGTGACCAGGGCTACAATGAGCAGTTCTTC
NA	16	TRBV27	TRBJ2-1	NA	CASSLSPVSAGNEQFF	TGTGCCAGCAGTTTATCCCCCGTAAGCGCCGGAAATGAGCAGTTCTTC
TRBD1	13	TRBV18	TRBJ2-3	NA	CASGDRSTDTQYF	TGTGCCAGTGGGGACAGGAGCACAGATACGCAGTATTTT
TRBD1	14	TRBV6-5	TRBJ1-1	NA	CASSWGPGGTEAFF	TGTGCCAGCAGCTGGGGCCCAGGGGGCACTGAAGCTTTCTTT
NA	14	TRBV19	TRBJ2-1	NA	CASSITGSWAEQFF	TGTGCCAGTAGTATAACGGGTTCGTGGGCGGAGCAGTTCTTC
NA	13	TRBV27	TRBJ1-1	NA	CASSLGLNTEAFF	TGTGCCAGCAGTTTAGGGCTCAACACTGAAGCTTTCTTT
NA	16	TRBV4-3	TRBJ2-1	NA	CASSQGSVDPYNEQFF	TGCGCCAGCAGCCAAGGTTCAGTGGACCCCTACAATGAGCAGTTCTTC
TRBD2	15	TRBV9	TRBJ2-5	NA	CASSPRLAGEETQYF	TGTGCCAGCAGCCCCCGACTAGCGGGAGAAGAGACCCAGTACTTC
TRBD1	15	TRBV6-1	TRBJ2-1	NA	CASSWDRAPYNEQFF	TGTGCCAGCAGTTGGGACAGGGCCCCCTACAATGAGCAGTTCTTC
NA	14	TRBV18	TRBJ1-3	once	CASSPGYSGNTIYF	TGTGCCAGCTCACCGGGTTACTCTGGAAACACCATATATTTT
NA	12	TRBV29-1	TRBJ2-7	NA	CSVELGSYEQYF	TGCAGCGTTGAGTTGGGATCCTACGAGCAGTACTTC
NA	13	TRBV27	TRBJ2-2	NA	CASSLDNAGELFF	TGTGCCAGCAGCTTGGACAATGCCGGGGAGCTGTTTTTT
NA	14	TRBV6-1	TRBJ2-5	NA	CASRRDRRPETQYF	TGTGCCAGCAGACGCGACAGGCGTCCCGAGACCCAGTACTTC
NA	16	TRBV7-2	TRBJ1-1	NA	CASSLVPPRPNTEAFF	TGTGCCAGCAGCTTAGTCCCCCCCAGGCCGAACACTGAAGCTTTCTTT
NA	14	TRBV28	TRBJ2-5	once	CASTHTLGVETQYF	TGTGCCAGCACCCACACTTTAGGGGTGGAGACCCAGTACTTC
TRBD2	16	TRBV9	TRBJ2-1	NA	CASSSYERGGHNEQFF	TGTGCCAGCAGCTCCTACGAGAGGGGAGGGCACAATGAGCAGTTCTTC
TRBD1	16	TRBV27	TRBJ2-5	NA	CASSLHAVRGPETQYF	TGTGCCAGCAGCCTCCACGCGGTCAGGGGGCCGGAGACCCAGTACTTC
NA	11	TRBV29-1	TRBJ1-5	NA	CSGWWGGAQHF	TGCAGCGGATGGTGGGGAGGGGCCCAGCATTTT
NA	16	TRBV5-6	TRBJ2-3	NA	CASSLPDTVHADTQYF	TGTGCCAGCAGCTTGCCGGACACCGTTCACGCAGATACGCAGTATTTT
NA	14	TRBV27	TRBJ1-1	NA	CASSSREMNTEAFF	TGTGCCAGCAGTTCTAGAGAAATGAACACTGAAGCTTTCTTT
NA	13	TRBV7-8	TRBJ1-2	NA	CASSLGGLDGYTF	TGTGCCAGCAGCTTAGGGGGCCTGGATGGCTACACCTTC
NA	15	TRBV6-5	TRBJ2-5	NA	CASSYGGLAGETQYF	TGTGCCAGCAGTTACGGTGGTCTAGCTGGGGAGACCCAGTACTTC
NA	12	TRBV10-3	TRBJ2-7	NA	CAIHEPLGEQYF	TGTGCCATCCACGAGCCTCTCGGCGAGCAGTACTTC
NA	15	TRBV7-2	TRBJ1-1	NA	CASSFSSGTMSEAFF	TGTGCCAGCAGCTTTTCCTCCGGGACAATGTCTGAAGCTTTCTTT
TRBD1	13	TRBV10-2	TRBJ1-1	NA	CASRDRGNTEAFF	TGCGCCAGCCGGGACAGGGGGAACACTGAAGCTTTCTTT
TRBD2	18	TRBV7-8	TRBJ2-1	NA	CASSLPRKGLAENNEQFF	TGTGCCAGCAGCTTACCCAGGAAGGGACTAGCGGAGAACAATGAGCAGTTCTTC
NA	10	TRBV25-1	TRBJ2-1	NA	CASRSNEQFF	TGTGCCAGCAGAAGCAATGAGCAGTTCTTC
TRBD1	14	TRBV27	TRBJ1-2	NA	CASKKGAKGYGYTF	TGTGCCAGCAAAAAGGGGGCGAAGGGCTATGGCTACACCTTC
NA	14	TRBV11-2	TRBJ2-7	NA	CASSLSGNRNEQYF	TGTGCCAGCAGCTTATCAGGTAATCGGAACGAGCAGTACTTC
NA	18	TRBV6-1	TRBJ2-1	NA	CASSERRGGGLSYNEQFF	TGTGCCAGCAGTGAAAGGAGAGGAGGGGGACTCTCCTACAATGAGCAGTTCTTC
TRBD2	14	TRBV9	TRBJ2-2	once	CASNLAGGTGELFF	TGTGCCAGCAACCTAGCGGGAGGAACCGGGGAGCTGTTTTTT
NA	12	TRBV2	TRBJ2-2	NA	CASRAGTGELFF	TGTGCCAGCAGAGCCGGCACCGGGGAGCTGTTTTTT
NA	15	TRBV25-1	TRBJ2-7	NA	CASSESRGAIYEQYF	TGTGCCAGCAGTGAATCGAGGGGGGCCATATACGAGCAGTACTTC
NA	13	TRBV7-9	TRBJ1-3	NA	CASSSPPGNTIYF	TGTGCCAGCAGCTCCCCACCCGGAAACACCATATATTTT
TRBD2	16	TRBV9	TRBJ2-3	NA	CASSSFGGRGTDTQYF	TGTGCCAGCAGCTCCTTTGGTGGGAGGGGCACAGATACGCAGTATTTT
NA	15	TRBV7-8	TRBJ1-1	NA	CASRGEETGNTEAFF	TGTGCCAGCAGAGGGGAGGAGACAGGGAACACTGAAGCTTTCTTT
TRBD1	14	TRBV27	TRBJ2-7	NA	CASSYGTELYEQYF	TGTGCCAGCAGTTACGGGACAGAACTCTACGAGCAGTACTTC
NA	14	TRBV5-5	TRBJ2-7	once	CASSWVGGYYEQYF	TGTGCCAGCAGCTGGGTAGGGGGATACTACGAGCAGTACTTC
TRBD2	11	TRBV19	TRBJ2-3	NA	CASSYGRQQYF	TGTGCCAGTAGTTACGGGAGGCAGCAGTATTTT